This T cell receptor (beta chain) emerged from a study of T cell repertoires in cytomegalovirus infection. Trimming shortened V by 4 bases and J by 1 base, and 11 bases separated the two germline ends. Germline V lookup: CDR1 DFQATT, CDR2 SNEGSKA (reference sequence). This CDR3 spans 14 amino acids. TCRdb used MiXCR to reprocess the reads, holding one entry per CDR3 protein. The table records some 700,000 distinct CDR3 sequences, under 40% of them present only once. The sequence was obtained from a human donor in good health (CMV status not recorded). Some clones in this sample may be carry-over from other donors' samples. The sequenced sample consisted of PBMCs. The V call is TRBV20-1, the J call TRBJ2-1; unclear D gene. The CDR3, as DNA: TGCAGTGCTACGGACCTTTCTTCCTACAATGAGCAGTTCTTC. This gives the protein CSATDLSSYNEQFF.